The present T cell receptor beta chain was sequenced within a study of blood T cell repertoires in COVID-19. The wider study: Specimens from acute and convalescent COVID-19 originated in the United States, Italy and Spain. PBMCs, B-cell-depleted T cells, or T cells provided the cDNA or gDNA that made up the material.

Original processing methods: How many nucleated cells were present was estimated from reference gene primer amplification. The data were produced by immunoSEQ multiplex PCR, yet TCRdb's version contains in-frame clones alone and is incomplete. The DNA was the basis for D and trimming; V, J and clone size are from that table. The data contain tens of thousands of clones, approximately 80% of them singletons. V lost 6 bases, J lost 8 bases, and 27 bases lay in between. CDR3 length: 17 residues. Germline V gene sequence: CDR1 SGHVS, CDR2 FQNEAQ. Sequencing input: peripheral blood. The source is a man in his forties or fifties with COVID-19, enrolled during active disease. The chain recombines TRBV7-8 with TRBJ2-3; perhaps TRBD1 as D (6 bases). CDR3 amino acids: CASRVLSGTSYPVTQYF. Here the CDR3 DNA reads TGTGCCAGCAGAGTCCTATCCGGGACAAGCTACCCAGTTACGCAGTATTTT.